The 20 T cell receptor beta chains reported below all come from one sample, sequenced in a study of human T cells and chemical hapten exposure. Indicated time point: patch test 2, 6 weeks after DPC sensitization. The treatment was: therapeutic diphenylcyclopropenone sensitization with weekly scalp DPC. Via MiXCR, TCRdb re-called the RACE reads, giving one row per CDR3 protein. The table records 360,000 or so distinct CDR3 sequences, about 6% of them present only once. Specimen: whole blood, collected in connection with sensitization to the hapten diphenylcyclopropenone (DPC). These TCRs come from a woman aged 18-29 years with alopecia areata. Some clones in this sample may be carry-over from other donors' samples.

The V gene is TRBV29-1, the J gene TRBJ1-1; D unresolved. CDR3 length: 13 residues. The V and J ends lost 4 bases and 0 bases respectively, with 9 bases between them. Germline V gene sequence: CDR1 SQVTM, CDR2 ANQGSEA. CDR3 loop: CSVVSRVNTEAFF. DNA of the CDR3: TGCAGCGTTGTCTCCCGGGTGAACACTGAAGCTTTCTTT.

This clonotype was recorded a few times. The J gene is TRBJ1-1, the V gene TRBV3-1; D ambiguous. The CDR3 is made up of 13 amino acids. The germline V gene encodes CDR1 LGHDT and CDR2 YNNKEL (reference sequence). V lost 0 bases to trimming and J lost 13 bases, with 15 bases between them. The CDR3 here is CASSQDRRSRGFF. The DNA for the CDR3 is TGTGCCAGCAGCCAAGATCGGAGATCTCGAGGTTTCTTT.

The CDR3 region has the DNA TGTGCCAGCATGTTTGGCGGGGGGAGAAAAAACATTCAGTACTTC. Amino acid sequence: CASMFGGGRKNIQYF. This sequence joins TRBV7-8 and TRBJ2-4; 8 bases line up with TRBD2. Germline trimming cut 7 bases from V and 4 bases from J; bases unmatched to any gene: 9. The CDR3 sequence is 15 residues long. Germline-derived CDR1 and CDR2 are SGHVS and FQNEAQ. Based on the CDR3 plus reference TRBV7-8 and TRBJ2-4, the full variable domain is GAGVSQSPRYKVAKRGQDVALRCDPISGHVSLFWYQQALGQGPEFLTYFQNEAQLDKSGLPSDRFFAERPEGSVSTLKIQRTQQEDSAVYLCASMFGGGRKNIQYFGAGTRLSVL.

This clonotype was counted only a few times. This sequence joins TRBV7-9 and TRBJ2-2, with 8 bases fitting TRBD2. Trimming at V came to 5 bases and at J to 6 bases, leaving 2 bases not matched to a gene. In germline, CDR1 is SEHNR, CDR2 FQNEAQ (reference sequence). CDR3 length: 13 amino acids. The CDR3 spells CASSPTSAGELFF. The CDR3 DNA reads as TGTGCCAGCAGCCCGACTAGCGCCGGGGAGCTGTTTTTT.

There are many counts of this clonotype. The gene calls are TRBV7-8 and TRBJ1-1; perhaps TRBD1 as D (6 bases). This CDR3 has 11 amino acids. Trimming removed 5 bases from V and 11 bases from J, with 12 bases in between. The V gene's germline CDR1 is SGHVS and CDR2 FQNEAQ. The CDR3 is CASSITGHAFF. The CDR3 bases are TGTGCCAGCAGCATTACAGGGCACGCTTTCTTT. The complete variable domain, with remaining parts taken from reference TRBV7-8 and TRBJ1-1, reads GAGVSQSPRYKVAKRGQDVALRCDPISGHVSLFWYQQALGQGPEFLTYFQNEAQLDKSGLPSDRFFAERPEGSVSTLKIQRTQQEDSAVYLCASSITGHAFFGQGTRLTVV.

In its sample, this clonotype was seen many times. The gene calls are TRBV12-3 or TRBV12-4 and TRBJ2-7; 13 bases line up with TRBD2. The CDR3 has 16 amino acids. Trimming at V came to 5 bases and at J to 9 bases, leaving 13 bases not matched to a gene. CDR3: CASSPRGLAGARGQYF. The CDR3 nucleotides are TGTGCCAGCAGTCCTCGAGGACTAGCGGGGGCTCGCGGGCAGTACTTC.

This clonotype was seen ten or more times. The V call is TRBV6-6, the J call TRBJ1-1; D gene ambiguous. The CDR3 length is 16 residues. The germline CDR1 and CDR2 sequences are MNHNY and SVGAGI (reference sequence). V lost 6 bases and J lost 3, with 20 bases in between. CDR3 coding DNA: TGTGCCAGCAGGCGGGCAAGGGTATCCGATGACACTGAAGCTTTCTTT. Amino acids: CASRRARVSDDTEAFF.

This clonotype was seen more than once but under ten times. The chain recombines TRBV7-9 with TRBJ1-2; a possible D gene is TRBD1 (6 bases). This CDR3 comprises 15 residues. Per germline, CDR1 SEHNR and CDR2 FQNEAQ (reference sequence). The V end was cut by 2 bases, the J end by 8 bases, with 18 bases between. The CDR3, as DNA: TGTGCCAGCAGCTTATTAGGACAGACCCATTGGGGCTACACCTTC. This gives the protein CASSLLGQTHWGYTF.

In this sample, this clonotype turned up many times. This chain uses TRBV5-1 with TRBJ2-7; D perhaps matches TRBD1 (6 bases). V dropped 4 bases and J dropped 6 bases, with 17 bases sitting between them. The germline CDR1 and CDR2 sequences are SGHRS and YFSETQ. This CDR3 has 14 residues. The CDR3 sequence: CASSTTGNQGEQYF. In DNA form, the CDR3 reads TGCGCCAGCAGCACTACAGGGAATCAAGGCGAGCAGTACTTC.

The chain links TRBV3-1 to TRBJ1-1; 8 bases map to TRBD1. V shed 1 base and J 4 bases; nucleotides not matched to a gene: 2. Germline values: CDR1 LGHDT, CDR2 YNNKEL (reference sequence). This CDR3 spans 14 amino acids. The CDR3 DNA reads TGTGCCAGCAGCCAAGGACAGGGGATCACTGAAGCTTTCTTT. Amino acids: CASSQGQGITEAFF.

The chain links TRBV6-5 to TRBJ2-7; maybe TRBD1 (5 bases). Trimming removed 0 bases at V and 2 bases at J, with 11 bases between. The CDR3 spans 15 residues. Germline V gives CDR1 MNHEY, CDR2 SVGAGI. CDR3 sequence: CASSYSMKGAYEQYF. The CDR3 nucleotides are TGTGCCAGCAGTTACTCTATGAAAGGGGCCTACGAGCAGTACTTC.

This clonotype was counted many times. This chain links TRBV29-1 with TRBJ1-2; 10 bases match TRBD1. V lost 8 bases and J lost 4; bases outside the gene matches: 10. The CDR3 covers 14 residues. CDR1 is SQVTM and CDR2 is ANQGSEA in the germline V gene. The CDR3 protein is CSSRSGQGVYGYTF. CDR3 bases: TGCAGCAGTAGGAGTGGACAGGGGGTCTATGGCTACACCTTC.

This clonotype was picked up many times. The chain combines TRBV7-2 with TRBJ1-5; D gene uncertain. The CDR3 is 15 amino acids. Deletions cut 2 bases from V and 2 bases from J, with 10 bases between. Germline CDR1 reads SGHTA; CDR2 reads FQGNSA. In nucleotides, the CDR3 is TGTGCCAGCAGCTTAATCGTCCGGGGCAATCAGCCCCAGCATTTT. Its translation is CASSLIVRGNQPQHF.

This clonotype was seen a handful of times. This sequence joins TRBV5-8 and TRBJ1-5, with unresolved D. Germline values: CDR1 SGHTS, CDR2 YDEGEE. Trimming removed 1 base from V and 7 bases from J, with 9 bases in between. The CDR3 totals 13 residues. CDR3 in DNA: TGTGCCAGCAGCTTGTGGGGTTACCAGCCCCAGCATTTT. It translates to CASSLWGYQPQHF. Full variable domain (rest looked up from reference TRBV5-8 and TRBJ1-5): EAGVTQSPTHLIKTRGQQATLRCSPISGHTSVYWYQQALGLGLQFLLWYDEGEERNRGNFPPRFSGRQFPNYSSELNVNALELEDSALYLCASSLWGYQPQHFGDGTRLSIL.

This clonotype has a count of ten or more. The chain is built from TRBV29-1 and TRBJ2-1; tentatively, D is TRBD1 (5 bases). Germline V CDR1 and CDR2: SQVTM, ANQGSEA. There are 16 residues in the CDR3. Deletions cut 4 bases from V and 0 bases from J, with 16 bases between. CDR3 sequence reads: CSVATQQASSYNEQFF. CDR3 bases: TGCAGCGTTGCTACCCAACAGGCCAGCTCCTACAATGAGCAGTTCTTC.

This clonotype was counted many times. This chain joins TRBV29-1 and TRBJ2-7; 10 bases align to TRBD1. In germline, CDR1 is SQVTM, CDR2 ANQGSEA. V lost 5 bases to trimming and J lost 7 bases; unmatched junction nucleotides: 11. The CDR3 has 14 residues. CDR3 nucleotide sequence: TGCAGCGTTTTGGGACAGGGGCCTCCTAAGGAGCAGTACTTC. Translating it yields CSVLGQGPPKEQYF.

This clonotype showed up many times. The chain combines TRBV6-2 or TRBV6-3 with TRBJ2-5; D possibly corresponds to TRBD1 (7 bases). Per the germline V gene, CDR1 is MNHEY and CDR2 is SVGEGT. Trimming pared 4 bases from V and 4 bases from J, leaving 13 bases between. This CDR3 is 14 amino acids long. The CDR3 DNA reads TGTGCCAGCAGTTCAGGGGGGTCAGGAGAGACCCAGTACTTC. It specifies CASSSGGSGETQYF.

The chain is built from TRBV6-5 and TRBJ1-5; the D gene is possibly TRBD1 (5 bases). The V end lost 2 bases, the J end lost 4 bases, and 12 bases lay between the germline ends. The CDR3 covers 15 residues. Germline V gene data show CDR1 as MNHEY and CDR2 as SVGAGI. The CDR3, as DNA: TGTGCCAGCAGTTACAATCAGGGACGTAATCAGCCCCAGCATTTT. As protein: CASSYNQGRNQPQHF.

This clonotype appeared many times. The junction differs from germline at one of its ends, possibly a read error. V usage is TRBV7-7 and J usage is TRBJ2-7; no clear D. Germline lookup yields CDR1 SSHAT and CDR2 FNYEAQ (reference sequence). This CDR3 has 13 amino acids. Here the CDR3 reads CASSLDPSYEQYF. The CDR3 DNA follows: TGTGCTAGCAGCTTAGACCCCTCCTACGAGCAGTACTTC.

At least ten counts were recorded for this clonotype. The chain links TRBV19 to TRBJ1-5; 9 bases are shared with TRBD1. The V segment lost 6 bases and the J segment 6 bases; nucleotides outside the gene matches: 9. The CDR3 is 15 amino acids. Germline CDR1 LNHDA, CDR2 SQIVND (reference sequence). DNA of the CDR3: TGTGCCAGTAGAACCGGGACAGGGAGAGGTCAGCCCCAGCATTTT. The encoded protein is CASRTGTGRGQPQHF.